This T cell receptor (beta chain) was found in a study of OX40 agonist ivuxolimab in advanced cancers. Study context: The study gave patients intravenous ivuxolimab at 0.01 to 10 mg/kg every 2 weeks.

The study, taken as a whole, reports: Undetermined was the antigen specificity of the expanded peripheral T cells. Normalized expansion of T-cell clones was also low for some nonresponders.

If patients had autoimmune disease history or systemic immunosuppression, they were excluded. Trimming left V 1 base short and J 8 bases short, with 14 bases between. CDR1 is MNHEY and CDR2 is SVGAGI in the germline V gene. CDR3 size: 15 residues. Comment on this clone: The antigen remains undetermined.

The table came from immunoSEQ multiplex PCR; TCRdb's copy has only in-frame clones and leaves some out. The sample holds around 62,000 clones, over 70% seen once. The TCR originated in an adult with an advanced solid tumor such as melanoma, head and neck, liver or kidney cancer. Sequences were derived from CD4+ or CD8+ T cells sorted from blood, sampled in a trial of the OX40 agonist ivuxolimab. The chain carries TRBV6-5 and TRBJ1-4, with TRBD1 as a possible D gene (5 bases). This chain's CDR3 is CASSYYGRDREKLFF. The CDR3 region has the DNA TGTGCCAGCAGTTACTACGGCAGGGATAGGGAAAAACTGTTTTTT.